The clone carrying this T cell receptor beta chain was seen a handful of times. What it binds is unknown. The table came from immunoSEQ multiplex PCR; TCRdb's copy has only in-frame clones and leaves some out. This table holds about 34,000 clones, roughly 91% found once. CD4+ or CD8+ T cells were sorted as naive CD45RA+ or memory CD45RO+. Germline-derived CDR1 and CDR2 are GTSNPN and SVGIG (reference sequence). V shed 4 bases and J shed 4 bases, with 10 bases lying between them. The length of the CDR3 is 12 residues. The sample belongs to a study of regulatory dendritic cells for organ transplantation. Study findings and constraints: Memory CD8+ T cells were the most oligoclonal; naive cells were highly diverse. Regulatory dendritic cells appeared to expand memory CD8+ clones less than mature ones.

The chain recombines TRBV30 with TRBJ1-2, with D unclear. The sample taken for sequencing was naive CD4+ T cells from blood. Stated subset: CD45RA+ naive T cells. The TCR sequence derives from a human donor in good health. CDR3 bases: TGTGCCTGGAAACCCTGGACCTATGGCTACACCTTC. Protein sequence: CAWKPWTYGYTF.